This passage covers 12 T cell receptor beta chains from one sample sequenced in a study of T cells in localized non-small cell lung cancer. Measured with immunoSEQ multiplex PCR; TCRdb has only the in-frame clones, and not every one. The table records under 70,000 clones, around 86% of them present only once. Sequencing used peripheral blood, obtained before any cancer treatment. The origin of the receptors is a woman aged 35-70 years with stage I lung adenocarcinoma.

V and J are TRBV6-5 and TRBJ2-7, with D possibly being TRBD2 (6 bases). This CDR3 is built from 15 residues. Trimming took 2 bases from V and 0 from J, leaving 11 bases between them. The germline gives CDR1 MNHEY, CDR2 SVGAGI. CDR3 DNA: TGTGCCAGCAGTTACGGCGGGGCGAGCTCCTACGAGCAGTACTTC. It yields the protein CASSYGGASSYEQYF.

The rearrangement uses TRBV7-2 and TRBJ1-2; D possibly corresponds to TRBD1 (5 bases). This CDR3 is built from 12 residues. Trimming left V 5 bases short and J 8 bases short, with 12 bases between. CDR1 and CDR2 from the germline V gene are SGHTA and FQGNSA. This CDR3 is CASSPGASGYTF. The CDR3 DNA follows: TGTGCCAGCAGCCCCGGGGCCTCGGGCTACACCTTC.

The V call is TRBV9, the J call TRBJ1-6; D uncertain. The CDR3 loop spans 14 amino acids. Between the trimmed V and J ends, which lost 0 bases and 2 bases, there was a span of 3 bases. Per germline, CDR1 SGDLS and CDR2 YYNGEE. The chain's CDR3 is CASSVGTYNSPLHF. The CDR3 DNA reads as TGTGCCAGCAGCGTAGGGACCTATAATTCACCCCTCCACTTT. Complete variable domain (other parts from reference TRBV9 and TRBJ1-6): DSGVTQTPKHLITATGQRVTLRCSPRSGDLSVYWYQQSLDQGLQFLIQYYNGEERAKGNILERFSAQQFPDLHSELNLSSLELGDSALYFCASSVGTYNSPLHFGNGTRLTVT.

The rearrangement joins TRBV28 to TRBJ1-4; D gene ambiguous. The CDR3 totals 14 residues. Trimming pared 6 bases from V and 6 bases from J, leaving 14 bases between. The germline V gene has CDR1 MDHEN and CDR2 SYDVKM. In nucleotides, the CDR3 is TGTGCCAGCAGCCCGACTGGTACCCATGAAAAACTGTTTTTT. Its translation is CASSPTGTHEKLFF.

The J gene is TRBJ2-7, the V gene TRBV6-6; D might be TRBD1 or TRBD2, each matching 5 bases. Germline assignment: CDR1 MNHNY and CDR2 SVGAGI (reference sequence). The CDR3 totals 15 residues. V was pared by 5 bases and J by 1 base, with 15 bases between. This CDR3 reads CASSTGRTSSYEQYF. In nucleotides, the CDR3 is TGTGCCAGCAGTACGGGACGGACCTCGTCCTACGAGCAGTACTTC.

The CDR3 DNA is TGTGCCTGGAGAGGAGATATAGGTTATAATTCACCCCTCCACTTT. It codes for CAWRGDIGYNSPLHF. The rearrangement uses TRBV30 and TRBJ1-6; no reliable D call. The CDR3 contains 15 residues. The germline CDR1 and CDR2 sequences are GTSNPN and SVGIG (reference sequence). V was cut by 3 bases and J by 4 bases, with 13 bases left in between.

This clone was detected only once. This sequence joins TRBV5-1 and TRBJ2-5, with D maybe TRBD1 (5 bases). The CDR3 length is 17 residues. CDR1 is SGHRS, CDR2 YFSETQ, per germline. Deletions cut 4 bases from V and 0 bases from J, with 19 bases between. CDR3 in amino acids: CASSQTLGHPNQETQYF. CDR3 in DNA: TGCGCCAGCAGCCAAACCCTGGGGCACCCTAACCAAGAGACCCAGTACTTC.

The chain recombines TRBV7-2 with TRBJ2-2; D is uncertain. The germline V and J ends were trimmed by 5 bases and 1 base, with 5 bases remaining between them. CDR1 and CDR2 from the germline V gene are SGHTA and FQGNSA. The CDR3 length is 13 residues. CDR3 region: CASSPQNTGELFF. For the CDR3, the DNA is TGTGCCAGCAGCCCTCAGAACACCGGGGAGCTGTTTTTT.

The chain has TRBV6-1 and TRBJ1-6; 7 bases are shared with TRBD1. Germline V gene data show CDR1 as MNHNS and CDR2 as SASEGT. This CDR3 has 13 residues. Unmatched junction bases numbered 8, after V lost 8 bases and J lost 10 bases. CDR3 sequence (DNA): TGTGCCAGCGATGAGACAGGGACCTCACCCCTCCACTTT. As protein: CASDETGTSPLHF.

CDR3 sequence: CASSGRGKFETQYF. In DNA form, the CDR3 reads TGTGCCAGCAGTGGGCGGGGGAAGTTTGAGACCCAGTACTTC. V usage is TRBV6-1 and J usage is TRBJ2-5, with 7 bases aligning to TRBD2. The CDR3 covers 14 residues. The germline gives CDR1 MNHNS, CDR2 SASEGT. V lost 4 bases to trimming and J lost 5 bases; unmatched junction nucleotides: 7.

The chain carries TRBV14 and TRBJ1-1; 7 nucleotides align to TRBD1. Germline CDR1 reads SGHDN; CDR2 reads FVKESK. V lost 1 base and J lost 4; bases outside the gene matches: 3. CDR3 length equals 14 residues. Here the CDR3 DNA reads TGTGCCAGCAGCCAAGGGGCAGGGGGCACTGAAGCTTTCTTT. It yields the protein CASSQGAGGTEAFF.

The chain employs TRBV4-2 and TRBJ2-7; D is perhaps TRBD1 or TRBD2 (7 bases each). V lost 3 bases and J lost 7, with 22 bases in between. From germline, CDR1 is LGHNA and CDR2 YNFKEQ. This CDR3 region has 16 residues. Here the CDR3 reads CASSQGGTATFREQYF. CDR3 DNA sequence: TGTGCCAGCAGCCAGGGGGGGACAGCCACCTTCAGAGAGCAGTACTTC.